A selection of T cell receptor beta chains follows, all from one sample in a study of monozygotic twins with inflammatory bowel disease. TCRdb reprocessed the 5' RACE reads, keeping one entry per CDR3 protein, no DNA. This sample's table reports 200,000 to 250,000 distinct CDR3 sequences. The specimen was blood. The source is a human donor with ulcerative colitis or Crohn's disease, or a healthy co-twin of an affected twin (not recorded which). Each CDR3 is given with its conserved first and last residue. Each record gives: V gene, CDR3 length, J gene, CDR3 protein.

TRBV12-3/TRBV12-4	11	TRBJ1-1	CASSFGNEAFF
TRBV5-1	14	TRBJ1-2	CASSLEPGPYGYTF
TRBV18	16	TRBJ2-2	CASSPRQPTNTGELFF
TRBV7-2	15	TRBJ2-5	CASSLEWEGRQTQYF
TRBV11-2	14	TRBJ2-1	CASSKRFQDNEQFF
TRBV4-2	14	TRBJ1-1	CASSHPGQATEAFF
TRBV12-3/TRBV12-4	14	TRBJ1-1	CASAEGQQNTEAFF
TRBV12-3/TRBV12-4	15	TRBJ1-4	CASRRSTTANEKLFF
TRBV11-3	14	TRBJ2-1	CASSLDSQGNEQFF
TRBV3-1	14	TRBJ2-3	CASSQPGNTDTQYF
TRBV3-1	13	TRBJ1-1	CASSQGGKELAFF
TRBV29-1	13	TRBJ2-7	CSAKGQVTYEQYF
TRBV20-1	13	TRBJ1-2	CSAPTGGLTGYTF
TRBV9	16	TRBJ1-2	CASSGTRPPHNYGYTF
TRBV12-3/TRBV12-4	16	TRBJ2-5	CASSLTRGGPQETQYF
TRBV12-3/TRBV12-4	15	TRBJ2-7	CASSYTGKGTYEQYF
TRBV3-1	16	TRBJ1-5	CASSHSTGYGNQPQHF
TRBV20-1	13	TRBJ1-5	CRAEQGRNQPQHF
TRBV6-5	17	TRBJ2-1	CASSYSWGFGSYNEQFF
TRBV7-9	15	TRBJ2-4	CASSPPRTDTWGGYF
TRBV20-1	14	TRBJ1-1	CSAIKREANTEAFF
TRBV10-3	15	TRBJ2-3	CAISIRAGDTDTQYF
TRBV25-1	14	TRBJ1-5	CASSELGSNQPQHF
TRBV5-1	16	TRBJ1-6	CASSLKEAGGYSPLHF